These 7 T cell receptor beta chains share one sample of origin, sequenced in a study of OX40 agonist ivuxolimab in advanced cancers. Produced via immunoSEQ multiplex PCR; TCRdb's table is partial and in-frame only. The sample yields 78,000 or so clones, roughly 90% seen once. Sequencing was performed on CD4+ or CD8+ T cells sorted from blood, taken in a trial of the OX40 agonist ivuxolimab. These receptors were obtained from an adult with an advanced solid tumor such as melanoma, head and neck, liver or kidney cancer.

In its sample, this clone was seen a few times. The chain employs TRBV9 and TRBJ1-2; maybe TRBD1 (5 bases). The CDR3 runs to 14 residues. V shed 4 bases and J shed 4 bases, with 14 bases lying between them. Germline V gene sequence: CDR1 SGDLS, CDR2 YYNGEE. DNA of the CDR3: TGTGCCAGCAGCCCTCGGCAGGGACTCTATGGCTACACCTTC. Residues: CASSPRQGLYGYTF.

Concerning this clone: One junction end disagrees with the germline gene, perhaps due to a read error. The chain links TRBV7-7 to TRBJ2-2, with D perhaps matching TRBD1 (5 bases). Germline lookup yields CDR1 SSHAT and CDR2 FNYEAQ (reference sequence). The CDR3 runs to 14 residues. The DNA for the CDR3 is TGTGCTAGCAGCTTAGGGGAGAACACCGGGGAGCTGTTTTTT. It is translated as CASSLGENTGELFF.

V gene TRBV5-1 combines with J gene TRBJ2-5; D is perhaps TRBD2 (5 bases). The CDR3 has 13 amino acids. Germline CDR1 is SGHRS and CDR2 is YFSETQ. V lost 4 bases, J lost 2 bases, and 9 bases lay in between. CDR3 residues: CASSRGRQETQYF. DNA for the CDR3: TGCGCCAGCAGCCGAGGGCGACAAGAGACCCAGTACTTC.

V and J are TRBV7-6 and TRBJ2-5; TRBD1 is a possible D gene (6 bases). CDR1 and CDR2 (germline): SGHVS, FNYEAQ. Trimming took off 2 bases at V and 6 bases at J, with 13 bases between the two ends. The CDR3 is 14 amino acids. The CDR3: CASSLQAGEKTQYF. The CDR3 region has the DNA TGTGCCAGCAGCTTACAGGCAGGGGAAAAGACCCAGTACTTC. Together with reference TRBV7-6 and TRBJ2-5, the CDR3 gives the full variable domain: GAGVSQSPRYKVTKRGQDVALRCDPISGHVSLYWYRQALGQGPEFLTYFNYEAQQDKSGLPNDRFSAERPEGSISTLTIQRTEQRDSAMYRCASSLQAGEKTQYFGPGTRLLVL.

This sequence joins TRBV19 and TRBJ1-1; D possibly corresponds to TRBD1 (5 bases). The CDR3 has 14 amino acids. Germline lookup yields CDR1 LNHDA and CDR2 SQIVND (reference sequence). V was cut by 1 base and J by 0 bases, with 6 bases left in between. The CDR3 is CASSIGGLNTEAFF. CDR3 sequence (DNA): TGTGCCAGTAGTATAGGGGGCCTGAACACTGAAGCTTTCTTT.

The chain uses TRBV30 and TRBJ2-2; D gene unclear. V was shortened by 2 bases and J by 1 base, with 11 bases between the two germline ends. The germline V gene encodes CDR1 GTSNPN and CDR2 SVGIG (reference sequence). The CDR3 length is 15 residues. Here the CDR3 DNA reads TGTGCCTGGAGTCTATTAGGGTTGAACACCGGGGAGCTGTTTTTT. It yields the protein CAWSLLGLNTGELFF.

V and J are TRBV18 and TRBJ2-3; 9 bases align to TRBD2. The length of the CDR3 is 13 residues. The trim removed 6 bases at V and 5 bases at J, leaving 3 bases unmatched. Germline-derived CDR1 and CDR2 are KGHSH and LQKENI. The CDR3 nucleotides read TGTGCCAGCTCGTGGACTAGCGAAGATACGCAGTATTTT. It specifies CASSWTSEDTQYF.